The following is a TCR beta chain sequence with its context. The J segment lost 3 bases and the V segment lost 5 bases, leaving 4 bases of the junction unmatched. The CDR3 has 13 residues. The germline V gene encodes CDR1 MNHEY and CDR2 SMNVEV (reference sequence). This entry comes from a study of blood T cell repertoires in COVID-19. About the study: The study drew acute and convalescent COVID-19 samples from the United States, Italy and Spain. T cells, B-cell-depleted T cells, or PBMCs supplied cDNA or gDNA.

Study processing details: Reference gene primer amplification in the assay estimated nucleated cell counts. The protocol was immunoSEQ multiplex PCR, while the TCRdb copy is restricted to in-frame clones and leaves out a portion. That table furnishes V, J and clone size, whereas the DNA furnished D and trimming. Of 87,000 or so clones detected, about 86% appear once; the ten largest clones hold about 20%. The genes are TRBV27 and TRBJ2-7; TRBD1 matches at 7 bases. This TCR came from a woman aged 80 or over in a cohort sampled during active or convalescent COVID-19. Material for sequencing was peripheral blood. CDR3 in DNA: TGTGCCAGCAGTCCTCGACAGGGCTACGAGCAGTACTTC. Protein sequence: CASSPRQGYEQYF.